This T cell receptor (beta chain) is from a study of beta chain features in type 1 diabetes. About the research overall: No patient-donor differences in age, gender, total cells or subset yield.

Points on this clone: Antigen unknown.

Since all of the isolated RNA was reverse transcribed, expressed TCRB transcripts were what got sequenced. Only in-frame clones appear in the TCRdb table, and some are missing; sequencing was by immunoSEQ multiplex PCR. The table lists 250,000 to 350,000 clones, around 15% of them singletons. Donors contributed one heparinised blood draw apiece, averaging about 100 mL. Study-wide points: TCRB CDR3s from Type 1 diabetes patients were moderately but significantly shorter in all four CD4+ subsets.

This TCR was sampled from a man aged 25-45 years in good health. Sequencing input: central memory CD4+ T cells from blood.

In DNA, the CDR3 is TGTGCCAGCAGCCTGGGACAGGGCGGGTTCTATGGCTACACCTTC. It codes for CASSLGQGGFYGYTF. This chain links TRBV7-2 with TRBJ1-2; 9 bases are a match to TRBD1. V gave up 5 bases and J gave up 4 bases; unmatched junction bases: 8. Germline V lookup: CDR1 SGHTA, CDR2 FQGNSA. There are 15 residues in the CDR3. The full variable domain, its missing parts supplied by reference TRBV7-2 and TRBJ1-2, is GAGVSQSPSNKVTEKGKDVELRCDPISGHTALYWYRQSLGQGLEFLIYFQGNSAPDKSGLPSDRFSAERTGGSVSTLTIQRTQQEDSAVYLCASSLGQGGFYGYTFGSGTRLTVV.